The T cell receptor (beta chain) under discussion was sequenced for a study of vaccination and CD4 T cells after COVID-19. Looking at the study overall: Overlapping peptides covering the spike proteins of SARS-CoV-2, HCoV-NL63, HCoV-OC43 and HCoV-229E were added to stimulate cells. A CEFX pool, an HIV-1 Nef pool, or no peptide went to control cultures.

Time point indicated: late sampling 161 to 241 days after vaccination in three convalescent patients. Treatment indicated: roughly ten-day PBMC culture with coronavirus spike peptide pools or control peptides (ViraFEST assay). This clonotype is deemed large (0.1 to 1%). Its antigen is currently unknown. Once obtained from cultured CD4+ T cells, the DNA was sequenced using the Oncomine TCR Beta short-read assay. TCRdb reprocessed the PCR reads with MiXCR, giving one entry per CDR3 protein. Of some 25,000 distinct CDR3 sequences detected, around 28% appear once; the ten largest clones hold just over 7%. The germline V gene encodes CDR1 SQVTM and CDR2 ANQGSEA. V lost 6 bases to trimming and J lost 1 base, with 16 bases between them. CDR3 length: 14 amino acids.

This chain links TRBV29-1 with TRBJ2-7; perhaps TRBD1 as D (6 bases). This TCR was sampled from a human donor who had recovered from COVID-19. Source: CD4+ T cells from blood, cultured in vitro, taken about 7 months after SARS-CoV-2 vaccination. CDR3 region: CSVMHQQGSYEQYF. The CDR3 DNA follows: TGCAGCGTAATGCACCAACAGGGTTCCTACGAGCAGTACTTC.